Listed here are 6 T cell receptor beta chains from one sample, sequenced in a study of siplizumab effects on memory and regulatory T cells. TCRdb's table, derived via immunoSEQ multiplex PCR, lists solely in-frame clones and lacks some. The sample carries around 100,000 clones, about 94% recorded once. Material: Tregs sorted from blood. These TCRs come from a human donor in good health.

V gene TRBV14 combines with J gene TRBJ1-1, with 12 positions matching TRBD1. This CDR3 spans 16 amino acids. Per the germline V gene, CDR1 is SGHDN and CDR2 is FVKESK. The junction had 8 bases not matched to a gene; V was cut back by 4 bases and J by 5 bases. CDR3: CASSLYGTGGRTEAFF. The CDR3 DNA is TGTGCCAGCAGCCTCTATGGGACAGGGGGCCGGACTGAAGCTTTCTTT.

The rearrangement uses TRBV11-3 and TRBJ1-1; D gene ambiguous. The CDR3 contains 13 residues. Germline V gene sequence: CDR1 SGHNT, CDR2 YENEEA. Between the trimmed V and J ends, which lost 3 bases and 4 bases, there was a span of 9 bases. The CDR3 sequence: CASSFLVGTEAFF. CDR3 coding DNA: TGTGCCAGCAGCTTTTTAGTGGGCACTGAAGCTTTCTTT. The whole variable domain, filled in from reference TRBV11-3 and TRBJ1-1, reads EAGVVQSPRYKIIEKKQPVAFWCNPISGHNTLYWYLQNLGQGPELLIRYENEEAVDDSQLPKDRFSAERLKGVDSTLKIQPAELGDSAVYLCASSFLVGTEAFFGQGTRLTVV.

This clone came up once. The CDR3 sequence is CAGTTSGEYNEQFF. CDR3 sequence (DNA): TGTGCCGGTACAACTAGCGGAGAGTACAATGAGCAGTTCTTC. J is TRBJ2-1 and V is TRBV19, with 8 nucleotides matching TRBD2. Germline assignment: CDR1 LNHDA and CDR2 SQIVND (reference sequence). Losses at the gene ends were 11 bases for V and 4 bases for J; bases not matched to a gene: 10. The CDR3 consists of 14 residues. The complete variable domain, with remaining parts taken from reference TRBV19 and TRBJ2-1, reads DGGITQSPKYLFRKEGQNVTLSCEQNLNHDAMYWYRQDPGQGLRLIYYSQIVNDFQKGDIAEGYSVSREKKESFPLTVTSAQKNPTAFYLCAGTTSGEYNEQFFGPGTRLTVL.

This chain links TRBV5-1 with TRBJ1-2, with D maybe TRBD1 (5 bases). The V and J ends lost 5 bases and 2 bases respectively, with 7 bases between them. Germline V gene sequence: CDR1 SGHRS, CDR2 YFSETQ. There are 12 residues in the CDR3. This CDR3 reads CASSRQNYGYTF. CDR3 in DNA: TGCGCCAGCAGTCGACAGAACTATGGCTACACCTTC.

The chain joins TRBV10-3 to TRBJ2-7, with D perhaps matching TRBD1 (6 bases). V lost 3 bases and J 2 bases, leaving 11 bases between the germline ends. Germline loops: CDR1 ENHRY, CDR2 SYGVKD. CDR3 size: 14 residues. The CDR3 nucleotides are TGTGCCATCAGTGACCAGGGGCCGACCTACGAGCAGTACTTC. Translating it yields CAISDQGPTYEQYF.

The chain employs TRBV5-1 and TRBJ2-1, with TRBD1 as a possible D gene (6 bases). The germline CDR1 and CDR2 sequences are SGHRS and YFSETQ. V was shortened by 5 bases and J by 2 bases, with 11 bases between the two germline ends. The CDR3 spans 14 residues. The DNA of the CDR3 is TGCGCCAGCAGTACAGGGATTCCCTACAATGAGCAGTTCTTC. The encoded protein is CASSTGIPYNEQFF.